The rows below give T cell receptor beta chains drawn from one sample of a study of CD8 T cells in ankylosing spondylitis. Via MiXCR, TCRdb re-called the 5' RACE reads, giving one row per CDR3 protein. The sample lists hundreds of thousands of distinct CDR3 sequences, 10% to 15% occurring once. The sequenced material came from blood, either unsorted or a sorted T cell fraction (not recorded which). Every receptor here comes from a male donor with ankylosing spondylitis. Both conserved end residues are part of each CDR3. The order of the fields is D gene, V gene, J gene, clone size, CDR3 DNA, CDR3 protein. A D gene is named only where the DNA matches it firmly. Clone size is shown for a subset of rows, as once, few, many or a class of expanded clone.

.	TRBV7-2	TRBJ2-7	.	TGTGCCAGCAGCCCTCCGGCAGTCTACGAGCAGTACTTC	CASSPPAVYEQYF
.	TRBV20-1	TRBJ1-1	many	TGCAGTGACGACTCCCGAAGGGACACTGAAGCTTTCTTT	CSDDSRRDTEAFF
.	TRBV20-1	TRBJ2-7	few	TGCAGTGCTCAAGGACTTACCTACGAGCAGTACTTC	CSAQGLTYEQYF
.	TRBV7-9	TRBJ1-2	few	TGTGCCAGCAGCTTGTGGTTCTATGGCTACACCTTC	CASSLWFYGYTF
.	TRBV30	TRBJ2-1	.	TGCGCCTGGAGCAGCGTGGCAGCGATATACAATGAGCAGTTCTTC	CAWSSVAAIYNEQFF
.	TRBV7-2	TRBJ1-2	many	TGTGCCAGCAGCTCGAACTATGGCTACACCTTC	CASSSNYGYTF
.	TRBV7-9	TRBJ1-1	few	TGTGCCAGCAGCCGACCCGGGGATTGGGACGTCAACACTGAAGCTTTCTTT	CASSRPGDWDVNTEAFF
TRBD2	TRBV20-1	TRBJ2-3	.	TGCAGTGCTAGAGAGACGAGCGGGGGCACAGATACGCAGTATTTT	CSARETSGGTDTQYF
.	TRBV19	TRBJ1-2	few	TGTGCCGGTCAGGGGTACTATGGCTACACCTTC	CAGQGYYGYTF
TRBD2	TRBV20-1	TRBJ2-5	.	TGCAGTGCTTATAGCGGGGGCGGATCGGAGACCCAGTACTTC	CSAYSGGGSETQYF
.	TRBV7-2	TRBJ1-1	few	TGTGCCAGCAGCTTGGCAGTGGGGAGGGTCGCTGAAGCTTTCTTT	CASSLAVGRVAEAFF
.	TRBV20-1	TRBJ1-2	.	TGCAGTGCTAGAGTAGGTAGAGACCTCTATGGCTACACCTTC	CSARVGRDLYGYTF
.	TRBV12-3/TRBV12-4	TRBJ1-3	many	TGTGCCAGCAGTTTGGCTATTGGCTCTGGAAACACCATATATTTT	CASSLAIGSGNTIYF
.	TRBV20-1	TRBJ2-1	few	TGCAGTGCTAGAAATTCTAGAACCTACAATGAGCAGTTCTTC	CSARNSRTYNEQFF
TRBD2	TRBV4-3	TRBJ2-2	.	TGCGCCAGCAGCCAAGATAGCCCAGCGGGGGGGTTCGGGGAGCTGTTTTTT	CASSQDSPAGGFGELFF
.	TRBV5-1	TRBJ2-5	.	TGCGCCAGCAGCTTGGAAGGGGGTGGTAGAGAGACCCAGTACTTC	CASSLEGGGRETQYF
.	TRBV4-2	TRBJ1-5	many	TGTGCCAGCAGCCAAGATTTGATCCGGGGCAATCAGCCCCAGCATTTT	CASSQDLIRGNQPQHF
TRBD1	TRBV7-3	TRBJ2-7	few	TGTGCCAGCAGCTTAAATATCCGGACAGGGGGTATCTACTTC	CASSLNIRTGGIYF
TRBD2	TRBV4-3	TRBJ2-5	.	TGCGCCAGCAGCCAAGATTGGGGGACTAGCGGTGGGGAGACCCAGTACTTC	CASSQDWGTSGGETQYF
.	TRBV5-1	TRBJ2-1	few	TGCGCCAGCAGCTTCGGTCCAGTCAACAATGAGCAGTTCTTC	CASSFGPVNNEQFF
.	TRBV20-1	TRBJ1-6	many	TGCAGTGCTGCGGGGCAAGATAATTCACCCCTCCACTTT	CSAAGQDNSPLHF
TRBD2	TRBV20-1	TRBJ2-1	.	TGCAGTGCTACCTTTAGCGGGAGAGGTTATTACAATGAGCAGTTCTTC	CSATFSGRGYYNEQFF
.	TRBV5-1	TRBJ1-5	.	TGCGCCAGCCGGGAGCAGCCCAGCGGGAATCAGCCCCAGCATTTT	CASREQPSGNQPQHF
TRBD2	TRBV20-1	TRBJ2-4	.	TGCAGTGCTGGGGGACTAGCGCTAGGCATTCAGTACTTC	CSAGGLALGIQYF
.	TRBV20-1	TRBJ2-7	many	TGCAGTGCCCACCGGGATACCTCCTACGAGCAGTACTTC	CSAHRDTSYEQYF
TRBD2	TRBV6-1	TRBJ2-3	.	TGTGCCAGCGTGACCGCACGTAGCGGGAGAGATACGCAGTATTTT	CASVTARSGRDTQYF
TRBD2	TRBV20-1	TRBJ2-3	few	TGCAGTGCTAGAGACCTTGGACTAGCGGGGAGCACAGATACGCAGTATTTT	CSARDLGLAGSTDTQYF
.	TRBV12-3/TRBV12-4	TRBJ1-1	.	TGTGCCAGCAGCCAGTCAGGGACGATGAACACTGAAGCTTTCTTT	CASSQSGTMNTEAFF
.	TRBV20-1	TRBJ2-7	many	TGCAGTGCTAGCCGGGGAGCTTCCTACGAGCAGTACTTC	CSASRGASYEQYF
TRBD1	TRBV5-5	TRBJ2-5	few	TGTGCCAGCAGCTTGCTGCCAGGGACAGGGGTCGGAGAGACCCAGTACTTC	CASSLLPGTGVGETQYF
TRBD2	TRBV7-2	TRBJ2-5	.	TGTGCCAGCAGGGCGAGGGGACTAGCGGGGGACGATGAGACCCAGTACTTC	CASRARGLAGDDETQYF
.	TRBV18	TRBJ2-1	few	TGTGCCAGCTCACCACAGCGCCGGGAAGGAGGCGAGCAGTTCTTC	CASSPQRREGGEQFF
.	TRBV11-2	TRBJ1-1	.	TGTGCCAGCAGCTTAGTTCGGGTATTGAACACTGAAGCTTTCTTT	CASSLVRVLNTEAFF
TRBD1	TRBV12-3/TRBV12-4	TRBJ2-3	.	TGTGCCAGCAGTTTGGGGACAGGGGGAGGTACGCAGTATTTT	CASSLGTGGGTQYF
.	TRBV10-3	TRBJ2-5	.	TGTGCCATCAGTGACGGTCGGGAAGAGACCCAGTACTTC	CAISDGREETQYF
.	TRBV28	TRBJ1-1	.	TGTGCCAGCAGTTTAACCAGGTGGAACACTGAAGCTTTCTTT	CASSLTRWNTEAFF
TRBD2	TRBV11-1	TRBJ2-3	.	TGTGCCAGCAGCTTAGAGGTAGCGGGATTGAAGGGTACGCAGTATTTT	CASSLEVAGLKGTQYF
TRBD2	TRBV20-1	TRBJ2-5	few	TGCAGTGCTGAGGGTTTTCTAGCGGGAGGGAAGACCCAGTACTTC	CSAEGFLAGGKTQYF
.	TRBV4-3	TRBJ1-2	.	TGCGCCAGCAGCCACGGGCAGAACGGCTACACCTTC	CASSHGQNGYTF
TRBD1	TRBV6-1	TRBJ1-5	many	TGTGCCAGCAGACCGGGACAGGGGAATCAGCCCCAGCATTTT	CASRPGQGNQPQHF
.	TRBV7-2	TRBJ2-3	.	TGTGCCAGCAGTACCAGACACATCAGGGGCACAGATACGCAGTATTTT	CASSTRHIRGTDTQYF
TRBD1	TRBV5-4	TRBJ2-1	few	TGTGCCAGCAGTTGGGGACAGGGGGCCCCCAGCTCCTACAATGAGCAGTTCTTC	CASSWGQGAPSSYNEQFF
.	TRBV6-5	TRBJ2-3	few	TGTGCCAGCAGTTCCCGCTGGTCCAGGACCAGCGCTAGCACAGATACGCAGTATTTT	CASSSRWSRTSASTDTQYF
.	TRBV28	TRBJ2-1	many	TGCGCCAGCAGCTTGGGTTTGAATGAGCAGTTCTTC	CASSLGLNEQFF
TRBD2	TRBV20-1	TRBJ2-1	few	TGCAGTGCAAATAGCGGGGGCCCCTCCTACAATGAGCAGTTCTTC	CSANSGGPSYNEQFF
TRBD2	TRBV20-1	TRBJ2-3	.	TGCAGTGCTAGCCGGGGGACTCTAGCGGGGGATACGCAGTATTTT	CSASRGTLAGDTQYF
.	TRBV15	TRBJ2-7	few	TGTGCCACCAGCAGAGACCAGGTCGGCGACGAGCAGTACTTC	CATSRDQVGDEQYF
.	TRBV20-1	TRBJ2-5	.	TGCAGTGCTCATCCACCGGGGGGCCAGGAGACCCAGTACTTC	CSAHPPGGQETQYF
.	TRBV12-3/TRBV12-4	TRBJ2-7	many	TGTGCCAGCAGCAGAACTAGGCGCGAGCAGTACTTC	CASSRTRREQYF
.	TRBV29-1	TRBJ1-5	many	TGCAGCGCCGGACCGTCGCTCAATCAGCCCCAGCATTTT	CSAGPSLNQPQHF
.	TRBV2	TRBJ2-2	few	TGTGCCAGCAGTCCACAGGGAGAGGGCGGGGAGCTGTTTTTT	CASSPQGEGGELFF
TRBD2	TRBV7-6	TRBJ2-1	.	TGTGCCAGCAGCTCCAAGGCTAGCGGGTGGACGAATGAGCAGTTCTTC	CASSSKASGWTNEQFF
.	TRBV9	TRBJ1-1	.	TGTGCCAGCAGCGTAGGTTCAAGGGGAATGACTGAAGCTTTCTTT	CASSVGSRGMTEAFF
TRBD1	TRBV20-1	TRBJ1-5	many	TGCAGTGCTAACCGGGACAGGAGGAATCAGCCCCAGCATTTT	CSANRDRRNQPQHF
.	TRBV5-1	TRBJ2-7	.	TGCGCCAGCACCCGGGACATCTCCTACGAGCAGTACTTC	CASTRDISYEQYF
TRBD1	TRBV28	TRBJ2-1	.	TGTGCCAGCATCCTTAGACAGGGACCCTACAATGAGCAGTTCTTC	CASILRQGPYNEQFF
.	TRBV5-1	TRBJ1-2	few	TGCGCCAGCAGCAACGCGACGGGGAACTATGGCTACACCTTC	CASSNATGNYGYTF